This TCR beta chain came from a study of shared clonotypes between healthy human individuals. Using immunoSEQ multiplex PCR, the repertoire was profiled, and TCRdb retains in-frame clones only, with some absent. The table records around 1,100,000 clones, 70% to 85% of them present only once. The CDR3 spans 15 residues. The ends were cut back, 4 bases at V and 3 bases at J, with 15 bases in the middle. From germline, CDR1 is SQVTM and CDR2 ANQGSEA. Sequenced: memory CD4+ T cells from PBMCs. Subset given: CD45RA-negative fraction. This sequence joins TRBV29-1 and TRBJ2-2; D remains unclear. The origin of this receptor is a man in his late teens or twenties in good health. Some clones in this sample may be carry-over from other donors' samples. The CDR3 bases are TGCAGCGTTGTTGTGTGGGGTAGGGACACCGGGGAGCTGTTTTTT. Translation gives CSVVVWGRDTGELFF.